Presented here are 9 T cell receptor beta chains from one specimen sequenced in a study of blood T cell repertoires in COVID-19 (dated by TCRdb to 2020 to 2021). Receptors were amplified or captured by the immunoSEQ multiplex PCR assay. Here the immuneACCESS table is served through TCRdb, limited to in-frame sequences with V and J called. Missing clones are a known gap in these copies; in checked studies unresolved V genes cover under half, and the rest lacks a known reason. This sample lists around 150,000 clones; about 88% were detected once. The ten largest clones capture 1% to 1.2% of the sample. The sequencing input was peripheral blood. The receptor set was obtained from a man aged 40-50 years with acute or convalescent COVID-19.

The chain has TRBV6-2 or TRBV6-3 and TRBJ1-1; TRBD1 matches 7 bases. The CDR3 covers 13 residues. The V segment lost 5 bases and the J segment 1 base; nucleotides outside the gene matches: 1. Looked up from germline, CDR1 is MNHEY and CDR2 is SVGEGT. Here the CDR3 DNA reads TGTGCCAGCAGTGGGGACAGGAACACTGAAGCTTTCTTT. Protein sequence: CASSGDRNTEAFF.

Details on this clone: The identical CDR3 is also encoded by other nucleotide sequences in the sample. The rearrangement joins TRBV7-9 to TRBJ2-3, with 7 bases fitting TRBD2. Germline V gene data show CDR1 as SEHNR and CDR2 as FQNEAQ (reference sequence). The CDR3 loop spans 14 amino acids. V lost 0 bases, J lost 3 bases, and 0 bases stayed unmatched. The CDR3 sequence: CASSLAGLTDTQYF. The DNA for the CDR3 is TGTGCCAGCAGCTTAGCGGGACTAACAGATACGCAGTATTTT.

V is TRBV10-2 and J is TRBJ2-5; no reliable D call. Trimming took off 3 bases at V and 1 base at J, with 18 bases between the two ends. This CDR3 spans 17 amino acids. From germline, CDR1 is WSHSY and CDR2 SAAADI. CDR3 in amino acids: CASSDILVPISQETQYF. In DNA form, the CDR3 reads TGCGCCAGCAGTGATATACTTGTCCCGATATCCCAAGAGACCCAGTACTTC.

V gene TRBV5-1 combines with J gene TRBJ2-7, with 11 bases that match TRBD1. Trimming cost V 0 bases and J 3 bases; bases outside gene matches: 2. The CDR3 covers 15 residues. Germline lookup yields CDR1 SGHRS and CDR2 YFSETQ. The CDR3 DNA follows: TGCGCCAGCAGCTTGGGGACAGGGGGCATCTACGAGCAGTACTTC. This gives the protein CASSLGTGGIYEQYF.

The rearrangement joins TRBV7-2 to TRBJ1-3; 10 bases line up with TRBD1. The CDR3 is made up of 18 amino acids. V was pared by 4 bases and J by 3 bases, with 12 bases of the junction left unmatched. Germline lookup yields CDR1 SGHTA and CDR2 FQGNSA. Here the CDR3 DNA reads TGTGCCAGCAGCTATCTCCCGGGACAGGGGTTAGGTGGAAACACCATATATTTT. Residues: CASSYLPGQGLGGNTIYF.

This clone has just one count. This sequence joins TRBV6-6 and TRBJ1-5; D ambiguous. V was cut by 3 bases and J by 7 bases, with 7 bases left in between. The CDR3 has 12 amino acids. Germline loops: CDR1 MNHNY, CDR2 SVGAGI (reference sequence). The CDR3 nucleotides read TGTGCCAGCAGTTATCCGGAGCAGCCCCAGCATTTT. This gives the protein CASSYPEQPQHF.

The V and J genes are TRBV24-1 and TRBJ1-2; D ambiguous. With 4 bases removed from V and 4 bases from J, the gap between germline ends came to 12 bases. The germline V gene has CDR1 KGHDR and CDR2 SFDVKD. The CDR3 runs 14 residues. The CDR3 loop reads CATSERRSGYGYTF. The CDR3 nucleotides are TGTGCCACCAGTGAAAGGAGGAGCGGCTATGGCTACACCTTC.

CDR3 protein: CASSQEGTPYNSPLHF. The CDR3 region has the DNA TGTGCCAGCAGCCAAGAAGGGACACCCTATAATTCACCCCTCCACTTT. The chain couples TRBV7-8 to TRBJ1-6; perhaps TRBD1 as D (6 bases). The CDR3 has 16 residues. Per the germline V gene, CDR1 is SGHVS and CDR2 is FQNEAQ. The V end lost 5 bases, the J end lost 2 bases, and 13 bases lay between the germline ends.

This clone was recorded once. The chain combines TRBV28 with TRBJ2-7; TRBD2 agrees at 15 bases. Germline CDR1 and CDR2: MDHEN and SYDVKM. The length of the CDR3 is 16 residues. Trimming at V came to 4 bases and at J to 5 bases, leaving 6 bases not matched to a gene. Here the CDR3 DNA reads TGTGCCAGCAGTTCTGGGGGACTAGCGGGGGGCCACGAGCAGTACTTC. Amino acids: CASSSGGLAGGHEQYF.